Listed below are T cell receptor beta chains from one sample, sequenced in a study of technical replicates of blood from a few donors. Here immunoSEQ multiplex PCR was the method, and the copy in TCRdb shows in-frame clones only, minus some. This sample has approximately 76,000 clones, with roughly nine tenths found just once. Sequencing was carried out using T cells isolated from PBMCs. Receptor source: a human donor in good health. The CDR3 runs from the conserved cysteine through the conserved F or W. Size values are once, few and many counts, or a class for expanded clones, and some rows have none.

TRBV4-1 - CASSPSQALHYGYTF
TRBV30 once CAWSQDRDTYEQYF
TRBV10-3 few CAISSPGNTEAFF
TRBV7-9 - CASSPASGSSYNEQFF
TRBV10-3 - CAIMGGQGVSEQYF
TRBV15 - CATSPTPPGHPRPSYNEQFF
TRBV6-5 - CASSYREYYGYTF
TRBV6-5 - CASSYIVNQPQHF
TRBV28 - CASSRSSADSYEQYF
TRBV4-1 - CASSQGDRGYGYTF
TRBV27 - CASSLGRSTEAFF
TRBV11-2 - CASSLGSSGSYF
TRBV6-1 - CASRVEGEGNTIYF
TRBV5-1 few CASSISYQETQYF
TRBV5-4 - CASSSTGGTEAFF
TRBV5-1 - CASSSTGTSENEQFF
TRBV6-5 - CASSYLQGPGNEQYF
TRBV2 - CASSEVEFGELFF
TRBV7-9 - CASSPLAGWDNEQFF
TRBV5-1 - CASSLGGREETQYF
TRBV19 - CASSIWTGQDYEQYF
TRBV9 - CASSPGGGQGTRETQYF
TRBV5-4 - CASSPRDTSSYEQYF
TRBV19 - CASRTGAGYTF
TRBV6-5 once CASRGGQGSIEQYF
TRBV7-6 once CASSLGDREWDSPLHF
TRBV9 - CASRPRDRGLYGYTF
TRBV28 - CATNRPGSGANVLTF
TRBV6-5 - CASSYQQFNQPQHF
TRBV13 - CASSLRAGRFTEPQHF
TRBV2 - CASRGQGGETQYF
TRBV28 - CASSTLLAGGGGLDTQYF
TRBV30 once CAWSPGTGGNTIYF
TRBV19 - CASTDRLSYEQYF
TRBV7-2 - CASSRTGKGNQPQHF
TRBV30 - CACFVGANVLTF
TRBV6-6 once CASSYVGRGLTDTQYF
TRBV11-2 - CASSSLLIQETQYF
TRBV5-1 - CASGNGVGETQYF
TRBV11-2 - CASSSTSGRASHGELFF
TRBV30 - CAWSLGVVVEKLFF
TRBV5-1 - CASSLTGQTYNEQFF
TRBV5-4 once CASSFGQNTEAFF
TRBV28 - CASSLGRGRSDTQYF
TRBV6-5 - CASSGTDQNYGYTF
TRBV30 - CAWGPGTGWYEQYF
TRBV27 - CASSFGGSTGAYEQYF
TRBV25-1 - CASSEYRAGRRSEQYF
TRBV5-1 - CASSFGQGATDTQYF
TRBV10-1 - CASSGDFTGTQYF
TRBV7-8 - CASSHVRGHGTNEKLFF
TRBV7-3 - CASSLGRSYEQYF
TRBV7-8 once CASLVREGAQETQYF
TRBV6-1 - CASSELGYSYEQYF
TRBV27 once CASSWGQGYGYTF
TRBV27 - CASSRDRGYEQYF
TRBV4-1 - CASSPGTMRRGLYEQYF
TRBV5-4 once CASSLGSGRAGGQFF
TRBV14 - CASSQVEGAYSAQYF
TRBV5-1 - CASSLFELAGVEQYF